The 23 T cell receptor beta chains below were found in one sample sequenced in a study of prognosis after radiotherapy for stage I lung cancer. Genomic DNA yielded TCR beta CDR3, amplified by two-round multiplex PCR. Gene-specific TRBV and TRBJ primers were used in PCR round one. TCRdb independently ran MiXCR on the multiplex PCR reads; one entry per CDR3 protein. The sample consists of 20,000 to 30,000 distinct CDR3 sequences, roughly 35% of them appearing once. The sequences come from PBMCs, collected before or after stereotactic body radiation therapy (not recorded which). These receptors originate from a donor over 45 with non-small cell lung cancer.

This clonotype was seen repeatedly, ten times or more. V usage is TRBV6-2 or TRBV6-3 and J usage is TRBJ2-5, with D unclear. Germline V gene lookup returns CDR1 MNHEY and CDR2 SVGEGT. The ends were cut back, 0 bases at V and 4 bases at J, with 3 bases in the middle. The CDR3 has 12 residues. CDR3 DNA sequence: TGTGCCAGCAGTTACTCTCTAGAGACCCAGTACTTC. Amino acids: CASSYSLETQYF.

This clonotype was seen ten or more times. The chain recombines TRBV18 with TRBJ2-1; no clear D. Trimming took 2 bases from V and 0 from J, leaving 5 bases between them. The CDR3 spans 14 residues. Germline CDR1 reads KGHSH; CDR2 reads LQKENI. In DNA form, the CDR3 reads TGTGCCAGCTCACCAGGCAGCTCCTACAATGAGCAGTTCTTC. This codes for CASSPGSSYNEQFF.

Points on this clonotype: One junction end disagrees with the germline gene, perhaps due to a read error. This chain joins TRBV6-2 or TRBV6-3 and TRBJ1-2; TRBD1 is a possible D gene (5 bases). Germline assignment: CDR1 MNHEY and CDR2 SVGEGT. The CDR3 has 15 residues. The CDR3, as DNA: TGTGCCAGCAGTTACTCGGTCAGGGAGGACTATGTCTACACCTTC. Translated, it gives CASSYSVREDYVYTF.

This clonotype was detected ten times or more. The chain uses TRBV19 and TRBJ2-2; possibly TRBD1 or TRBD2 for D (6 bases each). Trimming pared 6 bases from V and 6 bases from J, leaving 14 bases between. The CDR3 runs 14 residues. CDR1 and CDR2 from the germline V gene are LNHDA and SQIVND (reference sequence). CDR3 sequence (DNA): TGTGCCAGTAGGTACAGGGTAGCGGCCGGGGAGCTGTTTTTT. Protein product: CASRYRVAAGELFF.

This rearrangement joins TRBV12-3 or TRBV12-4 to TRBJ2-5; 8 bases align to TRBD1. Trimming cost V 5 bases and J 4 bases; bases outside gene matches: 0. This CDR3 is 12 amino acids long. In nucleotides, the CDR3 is TGTGCCAGCAGTGACAGGGGAGAGACCCAGTACTTC. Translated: CASSDRGETQYF.

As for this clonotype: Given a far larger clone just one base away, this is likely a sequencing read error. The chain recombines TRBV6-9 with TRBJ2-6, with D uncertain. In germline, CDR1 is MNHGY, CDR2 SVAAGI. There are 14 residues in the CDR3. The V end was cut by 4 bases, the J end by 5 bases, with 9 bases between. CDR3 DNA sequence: TGTGCCAGCAGTTCCAATTTTTGGGCCAACGTCCTGACTTTC. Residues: CASSSNFWANVLTF.

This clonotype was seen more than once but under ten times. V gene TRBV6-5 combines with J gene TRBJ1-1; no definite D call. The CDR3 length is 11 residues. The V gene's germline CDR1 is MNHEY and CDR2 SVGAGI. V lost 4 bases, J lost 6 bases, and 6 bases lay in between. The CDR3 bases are TGTGCCAGCAGTTTAGGATCTGAAGCTTTCTTT. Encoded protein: CASSLGSEAFF.

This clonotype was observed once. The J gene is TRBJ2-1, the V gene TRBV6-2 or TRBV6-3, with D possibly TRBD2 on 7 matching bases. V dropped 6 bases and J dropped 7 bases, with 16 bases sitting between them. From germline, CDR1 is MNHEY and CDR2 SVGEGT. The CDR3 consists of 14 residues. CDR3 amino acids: CASRSRGGQNEQFF. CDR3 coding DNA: TGTGCCAGCAGATCAAGGGGGGGGCAGAATGAGCAGTTCTTC.

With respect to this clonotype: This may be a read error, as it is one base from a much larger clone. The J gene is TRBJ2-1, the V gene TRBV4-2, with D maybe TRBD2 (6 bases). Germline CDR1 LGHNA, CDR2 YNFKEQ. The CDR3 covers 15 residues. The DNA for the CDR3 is TGTGTCAGCAGCCAAGATATTCTTCTAGCGAGTGAGCAGTTCTTC. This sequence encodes CVSSQDILLASEQFF.

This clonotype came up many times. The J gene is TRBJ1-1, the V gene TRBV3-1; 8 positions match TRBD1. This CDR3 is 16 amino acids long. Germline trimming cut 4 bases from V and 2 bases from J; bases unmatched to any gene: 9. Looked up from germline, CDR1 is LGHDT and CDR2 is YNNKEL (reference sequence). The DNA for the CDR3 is TGTGCCAGCAGCCCCGAATACGGGACAGGCAACACTGAAGCTTTCTTT. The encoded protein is CASSPEYGTGNTEAFF.

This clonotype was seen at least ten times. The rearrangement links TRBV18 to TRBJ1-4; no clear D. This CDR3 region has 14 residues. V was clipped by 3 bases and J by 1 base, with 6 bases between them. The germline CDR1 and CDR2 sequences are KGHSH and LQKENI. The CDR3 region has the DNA TGTGCCAGCTCACCCCCCCGAACTAATGAAAAACTGTTTTTT. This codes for CASSPPRTNEKLFF.

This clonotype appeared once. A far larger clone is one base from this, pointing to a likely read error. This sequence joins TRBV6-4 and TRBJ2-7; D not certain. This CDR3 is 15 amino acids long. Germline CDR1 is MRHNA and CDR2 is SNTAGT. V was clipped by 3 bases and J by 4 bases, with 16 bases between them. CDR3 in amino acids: CASSEPRRRGYEQYF. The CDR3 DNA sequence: TGTGCCAGCAGTGAACCTAGGAGAAGAGGTTACGAGCAGTACTTC.

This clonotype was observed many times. CDR3 nucleotide sequence: TGCGCCAGCAGCTTGAAGACTAGCGGGAGCAATGAGCAGTTCTTC. Encoded protein: CASSLKTSGSNEQFF. The gene calls are TRBV5-1 and TRBJ2-1, with 12 bases aligning to TRBD2. This CDR3 region has 15 residues. With V trimmed by 1 base and J by 6 bases, 2 bases remained unmatched. Germline values: CDR1 SGHRS, CDR2 YFSETQ.

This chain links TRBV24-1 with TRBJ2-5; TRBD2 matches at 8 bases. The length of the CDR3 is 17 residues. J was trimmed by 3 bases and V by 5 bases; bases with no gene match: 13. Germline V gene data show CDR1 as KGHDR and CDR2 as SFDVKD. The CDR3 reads CATSAPRAIAGKETQYF. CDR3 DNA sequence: TGTGCCACCAGTGCCCCCCGTGCGATAGCGGGAAAAGAGACCCAGTACTTC.

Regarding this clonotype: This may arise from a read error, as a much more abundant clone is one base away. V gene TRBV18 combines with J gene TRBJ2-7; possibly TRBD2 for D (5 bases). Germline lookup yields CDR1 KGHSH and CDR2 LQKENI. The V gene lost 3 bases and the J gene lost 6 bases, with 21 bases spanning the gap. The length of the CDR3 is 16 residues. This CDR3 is CASSPIPKEAPREQYF. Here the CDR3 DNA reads TGTGCCAGCTCACCGATCCCGAAGGAGGCCCCGCGCGAGCAGTACTTC.

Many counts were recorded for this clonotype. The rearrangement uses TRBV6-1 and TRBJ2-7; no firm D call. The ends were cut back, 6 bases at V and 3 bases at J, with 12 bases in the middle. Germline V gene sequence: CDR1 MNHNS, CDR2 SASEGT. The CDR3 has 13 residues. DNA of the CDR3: TGTGCCAGCAGCCTACACGGGTACTACGAGCAGTACTTC. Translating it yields CASSLHGYYEQYF.

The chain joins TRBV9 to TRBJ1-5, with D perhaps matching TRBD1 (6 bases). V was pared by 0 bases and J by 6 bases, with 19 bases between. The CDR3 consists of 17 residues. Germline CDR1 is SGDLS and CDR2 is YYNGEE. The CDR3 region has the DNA TGTGCCAGCAGCGTAGGTGGGGGCCTAGAAGGGGGTCAGCCCCAGCATTTT. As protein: CASSVGGGLEGGQPQHF.

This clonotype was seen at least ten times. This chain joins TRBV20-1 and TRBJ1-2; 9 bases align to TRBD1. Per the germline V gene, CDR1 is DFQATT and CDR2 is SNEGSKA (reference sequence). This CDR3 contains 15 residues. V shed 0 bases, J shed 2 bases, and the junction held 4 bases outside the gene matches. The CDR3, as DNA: TGCAGTGCTAGAGAGGGGACAGGGATCAACTATGGCTACACCTTC. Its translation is CSAREGTGINYGYTF.

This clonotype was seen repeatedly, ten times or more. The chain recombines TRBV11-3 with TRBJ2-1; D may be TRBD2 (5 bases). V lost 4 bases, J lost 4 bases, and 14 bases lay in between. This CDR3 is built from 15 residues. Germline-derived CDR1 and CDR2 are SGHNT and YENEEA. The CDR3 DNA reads TGTGCCAGCAGCTCCCGTGCGAAGCGGTACAATGAGCAGTTCTTC. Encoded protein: CASSSRAKRYNEQFF.

In nucleotides, the CDR3 is TGTGCCAGCAGTTACCCAGGACAGGCGGGCGGCTACACCTTC. Translating gives CASSYPGQAGGYTF. V is TRBV6-2 or TRBV6-3 and J is TRBJ1-2; 7 bases fit TRBD1. The CDR3 runs to 14 residues. Germline values: CDR1 MNHEY, CDR2 SVGEGT. J lost 8 bases, V lost 2 bases, and 8 bases had no gene match.

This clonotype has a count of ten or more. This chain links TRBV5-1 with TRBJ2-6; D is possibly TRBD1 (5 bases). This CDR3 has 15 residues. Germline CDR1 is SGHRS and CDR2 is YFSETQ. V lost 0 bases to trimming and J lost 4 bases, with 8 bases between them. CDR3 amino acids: CASSLAQAGANVLTF. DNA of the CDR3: TGCGCCAGCAGCTTGGCACAGGCCGGGGCCAACGTCCTGACTTTC.

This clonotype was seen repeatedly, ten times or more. The DNA of the CDR3 is TGTGCCAGCAGGACTAGCGGGAGTTACGAGCAGTACTTC. It yields the protein CASRTSGSYEQYF. V and J are TRBV6-1 and TRBJ2-7; 12 nucleotides match TRBD2. V lost 6 bases to trimming and J lost 4 bases; unmatched junction nucleotides: 1. The CDR3 contains 13 residues. In germline, CDR1 is MNHNS, CDR2 SASEGT.

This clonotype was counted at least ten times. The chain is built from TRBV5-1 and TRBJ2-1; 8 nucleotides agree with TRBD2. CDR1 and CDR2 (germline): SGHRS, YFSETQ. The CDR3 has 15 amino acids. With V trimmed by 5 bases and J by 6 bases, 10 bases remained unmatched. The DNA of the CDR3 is TGCGCCAGCAGTTCAGCGGGAGATCATTCCAATGAGCAGTTCTTC. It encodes CASSSAGDHSNEQFF.